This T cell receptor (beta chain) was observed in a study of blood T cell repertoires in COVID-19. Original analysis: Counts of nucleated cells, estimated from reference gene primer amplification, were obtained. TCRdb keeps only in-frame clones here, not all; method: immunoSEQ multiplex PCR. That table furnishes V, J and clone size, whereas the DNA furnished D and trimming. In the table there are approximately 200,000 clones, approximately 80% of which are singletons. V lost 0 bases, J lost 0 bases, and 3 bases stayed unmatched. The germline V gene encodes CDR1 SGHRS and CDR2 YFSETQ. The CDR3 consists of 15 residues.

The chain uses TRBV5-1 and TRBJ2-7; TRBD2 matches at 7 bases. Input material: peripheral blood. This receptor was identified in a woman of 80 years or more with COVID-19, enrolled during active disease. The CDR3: CASSLDGGSSYEQYF. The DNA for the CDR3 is TGCGCCAGCAGCTTGGACGGGGGGAGCTCCTACGAGCAGTACTTC.